This T cell receptor (beta chain) was obtained from a study of cytomegalovirus exposure and HLA in healthy donors. In the case of this clone: What it binds is not known.

CDR3 length equals 12 residues. The germline CDR1 and CDR2 sequences are GTSNPN and SVGIG (reference sequence). The V end lost 7 bases, the J end lost 7 bases, and 11 bases lay between the germline ends. General observations from the study: The authors later linked a missense DCLRE1C variant to TCR beta V- and J-gene trimming.

A multiplex PCR was run with 60 Vbeta primers and 13 Jbeta primers. TCRdb's table, derived via immunoSEQ multiplex PCR, lists solely in-frame clones and lacks some. The profile shows some 150,000 clones, about two thirds of them singletons. The sequence derives from a young woman in good health and CMV-seronegative. The sequenced sample consisted of PBMCs. This rearrangement joins TRBV30 to TRBJ1-6, with D unclear. The CDR3 bases are TGTGCCTACACCGGGAGAAATTCACCCCTCCACTTT. It is translated as CAYTGRNSPLHF.